Listed here are 26 T cell receptor beta chains from one sample, sequenced in a study of blood T cells in healthy people across ages. A second 7 to 11 cycle PCR used barcoded and J-beta primers. One entry per CDR3 protein results from TCRdb running MiXCR on the 5' RACE reads. Found here are some 1.8 million distinct CDR3 sequences, about two fifths of them singletons; the top ten hold under 25%. Sequenced material: blood. The receptor source for this set is a human donor in good health.

The chain couples TRBV12-3 or TRBV12-4 to TRBJ2-3, with 9 nucleotides matching TRBD2. J gave up 6 bases and V 1 base, and 5 bases lay outside the gene matches. This CDR3 is 15 amino acids long. Written as DNA, the CDR3 is TGTGCCAGCAGTTTAGGGGGACTAGCAGGGGATACGCAGTATTTT. This encodes CASSLGGLAGDTQYF.

The chain employs TRBV12-3 or TRBV12-4 and TRBJ2-7, with D unclear. Trimming shortened V by 4 bases and J by 2 bases, and 9 bases separated the two germline ends. The CDR3 contains 13 residues. CDR3 in amino acids: CASSWGFTYEQYF. CDR3 nucleotide sequence: TGTGCCAGCAGTTGGGGTTTCACCTACGAGCAGTACTTC.

This chain connects TRBV6-1 to TRBJ2-5; 10 bases line up with TRBD1. The length of the CDR3 is 17 residues. Germline assignment: CDR1 MNHNS and CDR2 SASEGT. V lost 0 bases and J lost 3; bases outside the gene matches: 7. The CDR3 nucleotides are TGTGCCAGCAGTGAAGCATCCGGGACAGGGGTCAAAGAGACCCAGTACTTC. It encodes CASSEASGTGVKETQYF.

The chain has TRBV20-1 and TRBJ2-3; 10 nucleotides align to TRBD1. Germline values: CDR1 DFQATT, CDR2 SNEGSKA (reference sequence). There are 14 residues in the CDR3. Losses at the gene ends were 7 bases for V and 3 bases for J; bases not matched to a gene: 7. CDR3 in amino acids: CSGQDRGPTDTQYF. CDR3 in DNA: TGCAGTGGCCAAGACAGGGGGCCGACAGATACGCAGTATTTT.

A single count supports this clonotype. The chain's CDR3 is CSARKTGPKGIQYF. CDR3 in DNA: TGCAGTGCTAGGAAAACGGGCCCAAAGGGCATTCAGTACTTC. This chain uses TRBV20-1 with TRBJ2-4, with D unresolved. The ends were cut back, 3 bases at V and 9 bases at J, with 18 bases in the middle. The CDR3 runs to 14 residues. CDR1 is DFQATT and CDR2 is SNEGSKA in the germline V gene (reference sequence).

The CDR3 region has the DNA TGCAGTGCCACCGGGGCGGGTGGCTACACCTTC. Encoded protein: CSATGAGGYTF. V usage is TRBV20-1 and J usage is TRBJ1-2; tentative D call: TRBD1 (5 bases). Trimming removed 6 bases from V and 7 bases from J, with 12 bases in between. This CDR3 has 11 amino acids. Germline V gene data show CDR1 as DFQATT and CDR2 as SNEGSKA (reference sequence).

This clonotype was detected a few times. Sequence at one end of the junction differs from germline and may be a read error. The V call is TRBV13, the J call TRBJ2-3; 11 nucleotides match TRBD1. The germline CDR1 and CDR2 sequences are PRHDT and FYEKMQ (reference sequence). This CDR3 is built from 16 residues. CDR3 coding DNA: TGTGCTAGCAGCCCAGGACAGGGGGCGCGCACAGATACGCAGTATTTT. As protein: CASSPGQGARTDTQYF. Supplemented by reference TRBV13 and TRBJ2-3, the full variable domain reads AAGVIQSPRHLIKEKRETATLKCYPIPRHDTVYWYQQGPGQDPQFLISFYEKMQSDKGSIPDRFSAQQFSDYHSELNMSSLELGDSALYFCASSPGQGARTDTQYFGPGTRLTVL.

This clonotype was seen more than once but under ten times. The V call is TRBV6-2 or TRBV6-3, the J call TRBJ1-5; no definite D call. The CDR3 has 12 residues. Germline lookup yields CDR1 MNHEY and CDR2 SVGEGT. V was clipped by 3 bases and J by 6 bases, with 6 bases between them. CDR3 amino acids: CASSYRAQPQHF. The DNA for the CDR3 is TGTGCCAGCAGTTATCGGGCTCAGCCCCAGCATTTT.

The genes are TRBV6-5 and TRBJ1-1, with TRBD1 matching over 12 bases. This CDR3 contains 16 residues. Per the germline V gene, CDR1 is MNHEY and CDR2 is SVGAGI. V was clipped by 6 bases and J by 2 bases; unmatched bases: 7. CDR3 DNA sequence: TGTGCCAGCAGCGACGGGACAGGGGGCTTTAACACTGAAGCTTTCTTT. Encoded protein: CASSDGTGGFNTEAFF.

The gene calls are TRBV7-2 and TRBJ2-5, with a weak D call TRBD2 (5 bases). The CDR3 consists of 16 residues. Trimming removed 3 bases at V and 2 bases at J, with 16 bases between. The V gene's germline CDR1 is SGHTA and CDR2 FQGNSA. For the CDR3, the DNA is TGTGCCAGCAGCTTGATGCTGACGGGGAGACAAGAGACCCAGTACTTC. As protein: CASSLMLTGRQETQYF.

The gene calls are TRBV30 and TRBJ2-2; D unresolved. In germline, CDR1 is GTSNPN, CDR2 SVGIG (reference sequence). V was cut by 0 bases and J by 4 bases, with 9 bases left in between. The CDR3 extends over 14 amino acids. The CDR3 region is CAWSVGLSTGELFF. In DNA form, the CDR3 reads TGTGCCTGGAGTGTCGGGCTTAGCACCGGGGAGCTGTTTTTT.

Here the CDR3 reads CASRPAEGNNEQFF. DNA for the CDR3: TGTGCCAGCAGACCAGCGGAAGGAAACAATGAGCAGTTCTTC. The V gene is TRBV7-9, the J gene TRBJ2-1; TRBD2 is a possible D gene (5 bases). The CDR3 loop spans 14 amino acids. Germline V CDR1 and CDR2: SEHNR, FQNEAQ (reference sequence). V gave up 6 bases and J gave up 5 bases, with 14 bases separating them.

This chain joins TRBV20-1 and TRBJ2-7, with D possibly matching TRBD2 (5 bases). Germline V lookup: CDR1 DFQATT, CDR2 SNEGSKA (reference sequence). The CDR3 has 15 residues. The germline V and J ends were trimmed by 3 bases and 6 bases, with 21 bases remaining between them. CDR3 in amino acids: CSASTVRRFLTEQYF. The CDR3 nucleotides are TGCAGTGCTAGTACCGTCCGGAGGTTCTTGACCGAGCAGTACTTC.

This rearrangement joins TRBV24-1 to TRBJ1-1; no firm D call. This CDR3 contains 12 residues. Germline assignment: CDR1 KGHDR and CDR2 SFDVKD. The V end lost 7 bases, the J end lost 2 bases, and 7 bases lay between the germline ends. The DNA for the CDR3 is TGTGCCACCAGGAAGGGAAACACTGAAGCTTTCTTT. Translation gives CATRKGNTEAFF.

This rearrangement joins TRBV7-2 to TRBJ2-3; TRBD2 aligns across 12 bases. The CDR3 runs 18 residues. V was pared by 5 bases and J by 2 bases, with 11 bases of the junction left unmatched. The germline gives CDR1 SGHTA, CDR2 FQGNSA. The CDR3 spells CASSPTSGGYLDTDTQYF. CDR3 bases: TGTGCCAGCAGCCCAACTAGCGGGGGGTATTTAGACACAGATACGCAGTATTTT.

This chain connects TRBV20-1 to TRBJ2-7, with D possibly being TRBD2 (6 bases). CDR1 is DFQATT and CDR2 is SNEGSKA in the germline V gene (reference sequence). V lost 3 bases and J 6 bases, leaving 21 bases between the germline ends. CDR3 size: 15 residues. For the CDR3, the DNA is TGCAGTGCTAGCCCAATGTGGGGGGAAACGGGCGAGCAGTACTTC. This codes for CSASPMWGETGEQYF.

The table lists this clonotype with a few counts. The V and J genes are TRBV9 and TRBJ2-4; D assignment may be TRBD1 or TRBD2 (6 bases each). This CDR3 contains 17 residues. Trimming stripped 4 bases from V and 0 bases from J, with 17 bases between. In germline, CDR1 is SGDLS, CDR2 YYNGEE. The CDR3 DNA reads as TGTGCCAGCAGCCTCACTGGAGGGGGTCTAGCCAAAAACATTCAGTACTTC. It yields the protein CASSLTGGGLAKNIQYF.

This clonotype was counted a few times. The V call is TRBV7-2, the J call TRBJ1-6; tentatively, D is TRBD1 (6 bases). V lost 1 base and J 7 bases, leaving 11 bases between the germline ends. The germline V gene encodes CDR1 SGHTA and CDR2 FQGNSA. CDR3 length equals 15 residues. CDR3 region: CASSLETGFNSPLHF. Written as DNA, the CDR3 is TGTGCCAGCAGCTTAGAAACAGGGTTCAATTCACCCCTCCACTTT.

This clonotype was observed many times. The chain is built from TRBV20-1 and TRBJ2-3; D gene uncertain. The CDR3 consists of 12 residues. Trimming pared 6 bases from V and 1 base from J, leaving 8 bases between. Germline lookup yields CDR1 DFQATT and CDR2 SNEGSKA (reference sequence). The CDR3 DNA sequence: TGCAGTGCGGAGCCCCGCACAGATACGCAGTATTTT. Translated, it gives CSAEPRTDTQYF.

The CDR3 coding sequence is TGCAGCGTTGTAGGCCAATTGGCCGAGACCCAGTACTTC. This codes for CSVVGQLAETQYF. The rearrangement links TRBV29-1 to TRBJ2-7; D is unresolved. The J call is uncertain, as TRBJ2-5 better fits the DNA end. This CDR3 is 13 amino acids long. Germline loops: CDR1 SQVTM, CDR2 ANQGSEA.

The chain has TRBV6-5 and TRBJ2-7, with TRBD1 as a possible D gene (5 bases). CDR3 size: 16 residues. V was pared by 0 bases and J by 0 bases, with 12 bases between. In germline, CDR1 is MNHEY, CDR2 SVGAGI. Here the CDR3 reads CASSYSSGQASYEQYF. The CDR3, as DNA: TGTGCCAGCAGTTACTCGTCAGGACAAGCCTCCTACGAGCAGTACTTC.

V gene TRBV7-2 combines with J gene TRBJ2-1, with a tentative D call TRBD1 (5 bases). Germline values: CDR1 SGHTA, CDR2 FQGNSA. V lost 5 bases to trimming and J lost 5 bases, with 16 bases between them. The CDR3 is 15 residues long. CDR3: CASSLGVGSDNEQFF. Here the CDR3 DNA reads TGTGCCAGCAGCCTAGGGGTCGGGTCCGACAATGAGCAGTTCTTC.

The chain employs TRBV6-1 and TRBJ2-1; no definite D call. With 3 bases removed from V and 9 bases from J, the gap between germline ends came to 9 bases. The CDR3 is 12 residues long. Germline CDR1 and CDR2: MNHNS and SASEGT. The CDR3 region is CASSDQGSEQFF. In DNA, the CDR3 is TGTGCCAGCAGTGATCAAGGAAGTGAGCAGTTCTTC.

This chain uses TRBV2 with TRBJ1-2, with no clear D. V was trimmed by 7 bases and J by 2 bases, leaving 11 bases between them. The V gene's germline CDR1 is SNHLY and CDR2 FYNNEI. CDR3 size: 13 residues. The CDR3 nucleotides are TGTGCCAGCAACGGGGATCGAAACTATGGCTACACCTTC. Amino acid sequence: CASNGDRNYGYTF.

In its sample, this clonotype was seen many times. This rearrangement joins TRBV27 to TRBJ2-7; the D gene is possibly TRBD1 (5 bases). The CDR3 is 15 residues long. The germline V gene encodes CDR1 MNHEY and CDR2 SMNVEV (reference sequence). Trimming left V 4 bases short and J 3 bases short, with 16 bases between. CDR3 coding DNA: TGTGCCAGCAGTTCGTCAGGGAACTTGATCTACGAGCAGTACTTC. Its translation is CASSSSGNLIYEQYF.

The chain is built from TRBV12-3 or TRBV12-4 and TRBJ2-7; D is undetermined. The ends were cut back, 1 base at V and 10 bases at J, with 11 bases in the middle. This CDR3 is built from 12 residues. The DNA of the CDR3 is TGTGCCAGCAGTTTAGACCGGTTTGCCCAGTACTTC. Translating gives CASSLDRFAQYF.